This T cell receptor beta chain was identified during a study of blood T cell repertoires in COVID-19. Study as a whole: Donors in the United States, Italy and Spain gave samples during acute or convalescent COVID-19.

CDR3 size: 16 residues. V lost 5 bases to trimming and J lost 7 bases, with 21 bases between them. The V gene's germline CDR1 is SGHTA and CDR2 FQGTGA. Original processing notes: Quantification of nucleated cells was approximated via reference gene primer amplification. The assay was immunoSEQ multiplex PCR, and TCRdb's table has in-frame clones only and misses some. V, J and clone size were drawn from that table, and D and trimming were deduced from the DNA. The sample lists some 220,000 clones, about 82% occurring once. The V and J genes are TRBV7-3 and TRBJ2-1; no definite D call. Sequencing was performed on peripheral blood. This receptor was obtained from a woman between 65 and 79 years old with COVID-19, enrolled during active disease. The CDR3 spells CASSPSAPPIGNEQFF. DNA for the CDR3: TGTGCCAGCAGCCCCTCGGCGCCTCCGATCGGGAATGAGCAGTTCTTC.